Following are 2 T cell receptor beta chains from one sample sequenced in a study of Ad26.COV2.S vaccination and SARS-CoV-2 variants. This sample's treatment: around 19 received Ad26.COV2.S at low or high dose, single or two shots; about 5 received placebo; per-sample allocation not given. The samples were gathered on day 63 after the first injection of vaccine or placebo. Measured with immunoSEQ multiplex PCR; TCRdb has only the in-frame clones, and not every one. The data show over 400,000 clones, about 90% seen once. The specimen comprised peripheral blood, sampled in a trial of Ad26.COV2.S vaccine versus placebo. These TCRs come from a person between 18 and 59 years old who received the Ad26.COV2.S COVID-19 vaccine or a placebo.

V is TRBV13 and J is TRBJ1-1; no clear D. Germline loops: CDR1 PRHDT, CDR2 FYEKMQ (reference sequence). The CDR3 has 12 amino acids. Between the trimmed V and J ends, which lost 4 bases and 6 bases, there was a span of 9 bases. The CDR3 DNA sequence: TGTGCCAGCAGCTCGGCCGCACCTGAAGCTTTCTTT. This encodes CASSSAAPEAFF.

The count of this clone is one. Other DNA variants within this sample encode the same CDR3. The rearrangement links TRBV9 to TRBJ2-3; the match to TRBD2 covers 8 bases. Germline trimming cut 0 bases from V and 0 bases from J; bases unmatched to any gene: 3. The CDR3 runs 16 residues. CDR1 SGDLS and CDR2 YYNGEE come from the germline V gene. The CDR3 DNA reads as TGTGCCAGCAGCGTAGGGGCTAGCGGGAGCACAGATACGCAGTATTTT. The encoded protein is CASSVGASGSTDTQYF.